This T cell receptor beta chain was sequenced for a study of T cell responses to AZD1222 COVID-19 vaccine. The table came from immunoSEQ multiplex PCR; TCRdb's copy has only in-frame clones and leaves some out. The table shows 100,000 or so clones, with around 89% occurring only once. V shed 8 bases and J shed 2 bases, with 9 bases lying between them. There are 13 residues in the CDR3. From germline, CDR1 is MGHRA and CDR2 YSYEKL. The V and J genes are TRBV4-1 and TRBJ2-2; D gene ambiguous. The sample in question was peripheral blood, obtained 28 days after the second AZD1222 dose. This clonotype was obtained from an adult who received the AZD1222 COVID-19 vaccine. The DNA for the CDR3 is TGCGCCAGCGGGCATCTTAACACCGGGGAGCTGTTTTTT. Translating it yields CASGHLNTGELFF.